These 11 T cell receptor beta chains originate from one sample sequenced in a study of T cells in Graves' hyperthyroidism and ophthalmopathy. RNA transcripts provided the source from which TCR beta CDR3 regions were amplified. Carried out on the TCR CDR3, a first-round RT-PCR used the HTBI primer set. Using its own MiXCR run on the multiplex PCR reads, TCRdb lists one record per CDR3 protein. The sample carries roughly 350,000 distinct CDR3 sequences, about an eighth recorded once. Sequenced material: blood. The origin of the receptors is a woman between 40 and 55 years old with Graves' ophthalmopathy.

This clonotype was found many times. The chain joins TRBV7-9 to TRBJ1-2; no clear D. Germline-derived CDR1 and CDR2 are SEHNR and FQNEAQ (reference sequence). Trimming shortened V by 11 bases and J by 4 bases, and 11 bases separated the two germline ends. The CDR3 covers 11 residues. CDR3 loop: CASGDRYGYTF. CDR3 nucleotide sequence: TGTGCCTCCGGCGATCGCTATGGCTACACCTTC.

This clonotype was recorded at least ten times. CDR3 sequence (DNA): TGTGCCAGCAGTTACTCCGTACTAGCGGGATACGTAGACATTCAGTACTTC. Encoded protein: CASSYSVLAGYVDIQYF. The V call is TRBV6-5, the J call TRBJ2-4; 10 nucleotides match TRBD2. The V gene's germline CDR1 is MNHEY and CDR2 SVGAGI. Trimming removed 0 bases from V and 8 bases from J; junction bases left unmatched: 10. There are 17 residues in the CDR3.

This clonotype showed up many times. This rearrangement joins TRBV7-9 to TRBJ2-4; TRBD1 matches 7 bases. V lost 5 bases, J lost 6 bases, and 7 bases stayed unmatched. The CDR3 contains 14 residues. Germline CDR1 SEHNR, CDR2 FQNEAQ (reference sequence). CDR3 sequence: CASSPPGTANIQYF. CDR3 bases: TGTGCCAGCAGCCCTCCCGGGACAGCAAACATTCAGTACTTC. Variable domain in full (rest from reference TRBV7-9 and TRBJ2-4): DTGVSQNPRHKITKRGQNVTFRCDPISEHNRLYWYRQTLGQGPEFLTYFQNEAQLEKSRLLSDRFSAERPKGSFSTLEIQRTEQGDSAMYLCASSPPGTANIQYFGAGTRLSVL.

This clonotype was found many times. The chain has TRBV27 and TRBJ2-2, with TRBD2 identical over 12 bases. CDR1 is MNHEY, CDR2 SMNVEV, per germline (reference sequence). This CDR3 is built from 15 residues. V was clipped by 6 bases and J by 7 bases; unmatched bases: 6. In DNA form, the CDR3 reads TGTGCCAGCAGCCGGACTAGCGGGAACGTCGGGGAGCTGTTTTTT. Encoded protein: CASSRTSGNVGELFF.

V usage is TRBV20-1 and J usage is TRBJ2-7, with TRBD1 matching over 9 bases. Trimming took 0 bases from V and 3 from J; bases not matched to a gene: 6. Germline V gene data show CDR1 as DFQATT and CDR2 as SNEGSKA (reference sequence). This CDR3 has 15 residues. The CDR3 DNA reads as TGCAGTGCTAGAGATCGGGACAGGGCCCACTACGAGCAGTACTTC. Translated: CSARDRDRAHYEQYF.

The chain is built from TRBV6-1 and TRBJ2-2; perhaps TRBD1 as D (6 bases). This CDR3 is built from 17 residues. V lost 5 bases and J 0 bases, leaving 16 bases between the germline ends. Germline lookup yields CDR1 MNHNS and CDR2 SASEGT. Here the CDR3 DNA reads TGTGCCAGCAGTTATTCCAGGGGATCCACGAACACCGGGGAGCTGTTTTTT. Amino acid sequence: CASSYSRGSTNTGELFF.

This clonotype was counted ten times or more. CDR3 sequence reads: CSARDQWEQYF. DNA of the CDR3: TGCAGTGCTAGAGATCAGTGGGAGCAGTACTTC. J is TRBJ2-7 and V is TRBV20-1; D is unresolved. V lost 0 bases, J lost 7 bases, and 7 bases lay in between. In germline, CDR1 is DFQATT, CDR2 SNEGSKA (reference sequence). CDR3 length: 11 amino acids.

The chain joins TRBV19 to TRBJ2-3; TRBD2 matches 12 bases. Germline CDR1 reads LNHDA; CDR2 reads SQIVND (reference sequence). The CDR3 is 16 residues long. Trimming at V came to 9 bases and at J to 4 bases, leaving 11 bases not matched to a gene. CDR3 region: CASSPASGGAPDTQYF. In nucleotides, the CDR3 is TGTGCCAGCAGTCCGGCTAGCGGGGGGGCCCCAGATACGCAGTATTTT.

Ten or more counts support this clonotype. The chain recombines TRBV20-1 with TRBJ2-7; TRBD2 might be the D (6 bases). Trimming cost V 6 bases and J 2 bases, with 20 bases left between them. Germline lookup yields CDR1 DFQATT and CDR2 SNEGSKA (reference sequence). The CDR3 runs 15 residues. In DNA form, the CDR3 reads TGCAGTGCCCGGAGACGGCGGGATACAACCTACGAGCAGTACTTC. This encodes CSARRRRDTTYEQYF.

This clonotype occurred many times. This chain links TRBV12-3 or TRBV12-4 with TRBJ1-5; possibly TRBD1 for D (6 bases). The CDR3 extends over 14 amino acids. V lost 3 bases, J lost 6 bases, and 12 bases lay in between. The CDR3, as DNA: TGTGCCAGCAGTTTTTGGGGGCACGGTCAGCCCCAGCATTTT. Residues: CASSFWGHGQPQHF.

The chain combines TRBV3-1 with TRBJ2-5; the match to TRBD2 covers 13 bases. Germline V CDR1 and CDR2: LGHDT, YNNKEL (reference sequence). V shed 4 bases, J shed 3 bases, and the junction held 2 bases outside the gene matches. The CDR3 contains 15 residues. The CDR3 sequence: CASSPGLAGKETQYF. Written as DNA, the CDR3 is TGTGCCAGCAGCCCGGGACTAGCGGGAAAAGAGACCCAGTACTTC.